This TCR beta chain was sequenced during a study of technical replicates of blood from a few donors. Repertoires were generated with immunoSEQ multiplex PCR, while TCRdb's copy carries only in-frame clones and drops some. The sample includes 55,000 to 75,000 clones, around 96% of them seen just once. Sequencing was carried out using PBMCs. The receptor was isolated from a human donor in good health. Some clones in this sample may be carry-over from other donors' samples.

The CDR3 is CATTSEGHLFF. The CDR3 DNA sequence: TGTGCCACCACCTCAGAAGGACATCTGTTTTTT. V is TRBV7-8 and J is TRBJ1-4; D perhaps matches TRBD1 (5 bases). Trimming stripped 10 bases from V and 14 bases from J, with 17 bases between. CDR3 length: 11 residues. Germline assignment: CDR1 SGHVS and CDR2 FQNEAQ.